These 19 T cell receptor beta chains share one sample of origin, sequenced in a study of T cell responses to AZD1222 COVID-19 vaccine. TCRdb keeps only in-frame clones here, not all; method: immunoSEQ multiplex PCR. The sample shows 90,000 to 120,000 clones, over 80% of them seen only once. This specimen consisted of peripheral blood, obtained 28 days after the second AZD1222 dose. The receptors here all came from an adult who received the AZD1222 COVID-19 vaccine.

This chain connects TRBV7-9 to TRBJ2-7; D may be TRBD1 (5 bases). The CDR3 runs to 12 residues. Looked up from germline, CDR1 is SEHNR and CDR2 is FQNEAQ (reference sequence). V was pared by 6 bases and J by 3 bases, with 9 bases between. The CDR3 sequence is CASRDTGYEQYF. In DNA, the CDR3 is TGTGCCAGCAGGGACACAGGCTACGAGCAGTACTTC.

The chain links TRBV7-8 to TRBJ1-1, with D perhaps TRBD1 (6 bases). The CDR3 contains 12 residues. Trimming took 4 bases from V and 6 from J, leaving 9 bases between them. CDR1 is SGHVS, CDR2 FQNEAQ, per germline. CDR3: CASSSKGAEAFF. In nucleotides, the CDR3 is TGTGCCAGCAGCTCCAAGGGGGCTGAAGCTTTCTTT.

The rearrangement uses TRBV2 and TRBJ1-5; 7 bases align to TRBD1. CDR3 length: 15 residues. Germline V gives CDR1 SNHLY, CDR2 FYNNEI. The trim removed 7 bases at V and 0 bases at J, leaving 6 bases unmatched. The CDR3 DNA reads TGTGCCAGCACCCAGACAGGGTATAGCAATCAGCCCCAGCATTTT. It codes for CASTQTGYSNQPQHF.

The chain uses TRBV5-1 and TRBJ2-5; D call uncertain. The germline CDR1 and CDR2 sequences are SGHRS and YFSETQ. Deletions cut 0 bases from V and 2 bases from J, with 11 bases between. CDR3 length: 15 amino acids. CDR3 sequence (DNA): TGCGCCAGCAGCTTGGCCCGTGGTGGACAAGAGACCCAGTACTTC. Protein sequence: CASSLARGGQETQYF.

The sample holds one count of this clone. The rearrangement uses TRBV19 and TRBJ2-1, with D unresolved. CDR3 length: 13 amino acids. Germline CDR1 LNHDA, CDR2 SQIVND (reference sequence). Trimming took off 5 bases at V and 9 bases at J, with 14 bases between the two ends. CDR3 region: CASSLDPGVEQFF. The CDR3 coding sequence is TGTGCCAGTAGTCTGGACCCGGGTGTTGAGCAGTTCTTC.

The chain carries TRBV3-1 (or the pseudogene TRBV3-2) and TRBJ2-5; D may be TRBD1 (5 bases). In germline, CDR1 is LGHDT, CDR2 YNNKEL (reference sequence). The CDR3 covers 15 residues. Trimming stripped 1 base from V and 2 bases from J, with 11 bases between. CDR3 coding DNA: TGTGCCAGCAGCCAAGGCCGGACAACTCAAGAGACCCAGTACTTC. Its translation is CASSQGRTTQETQYF.

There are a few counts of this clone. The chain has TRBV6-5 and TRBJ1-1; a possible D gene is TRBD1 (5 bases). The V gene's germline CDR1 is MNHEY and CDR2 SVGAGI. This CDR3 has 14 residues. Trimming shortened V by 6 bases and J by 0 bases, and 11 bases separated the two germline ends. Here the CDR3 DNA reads TGTGCCAGCAGGACCGGGACGGTGAACACTGAAGCTTTCTTT. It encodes CASRTGTVNTEAFF.

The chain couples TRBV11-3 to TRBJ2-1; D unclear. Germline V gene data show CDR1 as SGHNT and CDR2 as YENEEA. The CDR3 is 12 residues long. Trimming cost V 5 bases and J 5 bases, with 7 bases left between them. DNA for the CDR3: TGTGCCAGCAGCGACCGGAACAATGAGCAGTTCTTC. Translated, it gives CASSDRNNEQFF.

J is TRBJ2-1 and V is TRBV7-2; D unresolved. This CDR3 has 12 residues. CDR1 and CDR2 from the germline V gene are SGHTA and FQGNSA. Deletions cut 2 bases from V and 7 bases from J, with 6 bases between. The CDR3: CASSLLVNEQFF. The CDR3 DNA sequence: TGTGCCAGCAGCTTACTCGTGAATGAGCAGTTCTTC.

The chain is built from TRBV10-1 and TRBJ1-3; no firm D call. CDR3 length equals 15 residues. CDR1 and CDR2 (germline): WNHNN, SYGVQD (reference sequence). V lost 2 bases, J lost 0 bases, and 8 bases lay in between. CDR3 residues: CASSEGVSSGNTIYF. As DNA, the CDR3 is TGCGCCAGCAGTGAGGGAGTAAGCTCTGGAAACACCATATATTTT.

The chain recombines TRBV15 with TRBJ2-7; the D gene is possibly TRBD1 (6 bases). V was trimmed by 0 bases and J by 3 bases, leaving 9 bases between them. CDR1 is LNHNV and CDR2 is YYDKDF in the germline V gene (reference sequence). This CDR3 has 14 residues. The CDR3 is CATSREAGDYEQYF. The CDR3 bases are TGTGCCACCAGCAGAGAAGCAGGGGACTACGAGCAGTACTTC.

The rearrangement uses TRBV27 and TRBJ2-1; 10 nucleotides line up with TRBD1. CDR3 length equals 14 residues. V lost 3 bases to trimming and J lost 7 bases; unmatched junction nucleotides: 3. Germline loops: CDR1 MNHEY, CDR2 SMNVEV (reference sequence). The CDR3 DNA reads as TGTGCCAGCAGTTTGGACAGGGGGGGGAATGAGCAGTTCTTC. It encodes CASSLDRGGNEQFF.

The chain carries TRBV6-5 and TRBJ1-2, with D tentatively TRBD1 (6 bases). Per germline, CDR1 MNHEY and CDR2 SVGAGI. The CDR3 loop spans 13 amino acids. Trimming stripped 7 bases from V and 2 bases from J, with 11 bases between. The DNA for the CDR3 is TGTGCCAGCATACGGACAGTAAACTATGGCTACACCTTC. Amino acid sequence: CASIRTVNYGYTF.

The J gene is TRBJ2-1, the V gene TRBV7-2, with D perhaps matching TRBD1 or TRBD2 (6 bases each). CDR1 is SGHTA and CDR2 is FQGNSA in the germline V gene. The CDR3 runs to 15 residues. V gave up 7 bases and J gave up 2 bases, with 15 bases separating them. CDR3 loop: CASTELGGPYNEQFF. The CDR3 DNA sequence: TGTGCCAGCACCGAATTGGGGGGCCCCTACAATGAGCAGTTCTTC.

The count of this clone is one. Here the CDR3 DNA reads TGTGCCAGCAGCGTAGAGGCCAAAATGAACACTGAAGCTTTCTTT. Translation gives CASSVEAKMNTEAFF. The gene calls are TRBV9 and TRBJ1-1; D gene uncertain. V was clipped by 0 bases and J by 0 bases, with 9 bases between them. The CDR3 runs 15 residues. CDR1 and CDR2 from the germline V gene are SGDLS and YYNGEE.

CDR3: CASSLRTGVNEKLFF. In nucleotides, the CDR3 is TGTGCCAGCAGCTTACGGACGGGAGTTAATGAAAAACTGTTTTTT. This rearrangement joins TRBV7-9 to TRBJ1-4; D unresolved. Germline CDR1 SEHNR, CDR2 FQNEAQ (reference sequence). V was pared by 2 bases and J by 4 bases, with 11 bases between. This CDR3 is 15 amino acids long.

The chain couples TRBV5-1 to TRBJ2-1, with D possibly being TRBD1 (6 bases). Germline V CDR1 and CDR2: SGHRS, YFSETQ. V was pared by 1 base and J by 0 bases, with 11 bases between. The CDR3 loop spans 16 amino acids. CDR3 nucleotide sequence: TGCGCCAGCAGCTTGTTGTCAGGGGTCTCCTACAATGAGCAGTTCTTC. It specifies CASSLLSGVSYNEQFF.

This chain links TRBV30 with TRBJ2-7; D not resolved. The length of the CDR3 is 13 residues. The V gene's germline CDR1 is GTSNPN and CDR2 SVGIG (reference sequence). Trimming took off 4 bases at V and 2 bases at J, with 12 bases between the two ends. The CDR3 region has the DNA TGTGCCTGGAACTATCCGGGTACCTACGAGCAGTACTTC. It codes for CAWNYPGTYEQYF.

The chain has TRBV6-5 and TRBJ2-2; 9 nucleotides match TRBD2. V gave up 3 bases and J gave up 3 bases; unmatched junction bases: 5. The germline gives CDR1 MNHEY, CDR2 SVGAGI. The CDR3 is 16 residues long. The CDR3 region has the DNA TGTGCCAGCAGTTATTCTAGCGGGATGGACACCGGGGAGCTGTTTTTT. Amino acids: CASSYSSGMDTGELFF.